Below, 30 T cell receptor beta chains from the same sample are listed, as sequenced in a study of T-cell memory formation after mild COVID-19 (dated by TCRdb to 2020 to 2023). To prepare the library, 5' RACE was applied. The sequencer listed for this sample is Illumina NovaSeq 6000. TCRdb took the public reads, trimmed them with fastp at Q25, ran MiXCR for clone calling and kept in-frame beta chains. Rows merge per CDR3 protein into single entries with the most common DNA and genes. This sample comprises 350,000 to 400,000 distinct CDR3 sequences, 20% to 25% of them detected only once. Approximately 13% of the sample goes to the ten largest clones. The sequenced sample was PBMCs or a T cell subset sorted from them (not recorded which). Receptors were obtained from an adult woman who had mild COVID-19 (a few samples of this study predate the infection). The sample titles of this study are shuffled in the database, so cell type and time point are left out; the donor was told from shared clones.

The genes are TRBV6-2 or TRBV6-3 and TRBJ2-1, with 8 bases aligning to TRBD1. Trimming cost V 5 bases and J 9 bases; bases outside gene matches: 6. Germline V gene lookup returns CDR1 MNHEY and CDR2 SVGEGT. The length of the CDR3 is 13 residues. The CDR3 DNA reads TGTGCCAGCAGTGGCAGGGGGCTGGGTGAGCAGTTCTTC. Translating it yields CASSGRGLGEQFF.

This clonotype was detected a few times. V and J are TRBV3-1 and TRBJ2-3, with D unclear. Between the trimmed V and J ends, which lost 4 bases and 7 bases, there was a span of 12 bases. Germline V gene sequence: CDR1 LGHDT, CDR2 YNNKEL (reference sequence). This CDR3 is built from 13 residues. CDR3 in amino acids: CASSPGVGNTQYF. CDR3 nucleotides: TGTGCCAGCAGCCCAGGAGTTGGAAATACGCAGTATTTT.

V and J are TRBV5-1 and TRBJ2-2, with 16 bases aligning to TRBD2. Germline assignment: CDR1 SGHRS and CDR2 YFSETQ. The CDR3 runs 17 residues. With V trimmed by 6 bases and J by 7 bases, 9 bases remained unmatched. DNA of the CDR3: TGCGCCAGCAACACGGGACTAGCGGGAGGGCCAATCGGGGAGCTGTTTTTT. As protein: CASNTGLAGGPIGELFF.

This clonotype was observed a few times. The chain links TRBV2 to TRBJ2-1, with 10 nucleotides matching TRBD2. This CDR3 has 16 amino acids. V lost 4 bases to trimming and J lost 5 bases; unmatched junction nucleotides: 8. The V gene's germline CDR1 is SNHLY and CDR2 FYNNEI. CDR3 nucleotide sequence: TGTGCCAGCAGTGGAGAGAGCGGGGGGGCCGACAATGAGCAGTTCTTC. Translation gives CASSGESGGADNEQFF.

Many counts were recorded for this clonotype. In DNA, the CDR3 is TGTGCCAGCAGCCGTCGGGGGAGTCCCGGGGAGCTGTTTTTT. It translates to CASSRRGSPGELFF. This chain connects TRBV3-1 to TRBJ2-2; TRBD2 might be the D (6 bases). CDR3 length: 14 residues. Trimming cost V 4 bases and J 6 bases, with 12 bases left between them. Germline V gives CDR1 LGHDT, CDR2 YNNKEL (reference sequence). Filled out from reference TRBV3-1 and TRBJ2-2, the complete variable domain reads DTAVSQTPKYLVTQMGNDKSIKCEQNLGHDTMYWYKQDSKKFLKIMFSYNNKELIINETVPNRFSPKSPDKAHLNLHINSLELGDSAVYFCASSRRGSPGELFFGEGSRLTVL.

The chain recombines TRBV4-1 with TRBJ2-5; tentatively, D is TRBD1 or TRBD2 (6 bases each). The V end lost 0 bases, the J end lost 7 bases, and 18 bases lay between the germline ends. CDR3 length equals 16 residues. Germline lookup yields CDR1 MGHRA and CDR2 YSYEKL. This chain's CDR3 is CASSQDGRGAGGTQYF. For the CDR3, the DNA is TGCGCCAGCAGCCAAGATGGAAGGGGGGCTGGAGGGACCCAGTACTTC.

CDR3 protein: CASSLQGAVGELFF. The CDR3 bases are TGTGCCAGCAGCTTACAGGGGGCGGTCGGGGAGCTGTTTTTT. The chain combines TRBV7-2 with TRBJ2-2; 8 nucleotides match TRBD1. Germline-derived CDR1 and CDR2 are SGHTA and FQGNSA. V dropped 2 bases and J dropped 7; count of bases not matched to a gene: 3. There are 14 residues in the CDR3.

The genes are TRBV20-1 and TRBJ1-3; D is uncertain. Germline V CDR1 and CDR2: DFQATT, SNEGSKA (reference sequence). The CDR3 is 14 amino acids. Trimming cost V 3 bases and J 0 bases, with 9 bases left between them. The CDR3 here is CSASPPYSGNTIYF. CDR3 nucleotide sequence: TGCAGTGCTAGTCCGCCGTACTCTGGAAACACCATATATTTT.

This clonotype has a handful of counts. A junction end diverges from the germline sequence, so it may reflect a read error. This rearrangement joins TRBV12-3 or TRBV12-4 to TRBJ2-1, with 9 positions matching TRBD2. The CDR3 covers 14 residues. The CDR3 sequence: CASSPSPTSGRPRF. DNA for the CDR3: TGTGCCAGCAGTCCCTCCCCCACTAGCGGGCGCCCTAGATTC.

This chain connects TRBV12-3 or TRBV12-4 to TRBJ2-1; D perhaps matches TRBD2 (6 bases). V was clipped by 7 bases and J by 5 bases, with 15 bases between them. The CDR3 covers 14 residues. In DNA, the CDR3 is TGTGCCAGCACCTTGACTAGTCTTAACAATGAGCAGTTCTTC. Its protein product is CASTLTSLNNEQFF.

This clonotype was detected only a few times. The chain employs TRBV4-2 and TRBJ2-5; 10 bases agree with TRBD2. The CDR3 runs 16 residues. The ends lost 1 base at V and 3 bases at J; junction bases unmatched: 5. Germline values: CDR1 LGHNA, CDR2 YNFKEQ. CDR3: CASSQGLAGAKETQYF. CDR3 in DNA: TGTGCCAGCAGCCAAGGTCTAGCGGGAGCCAAAGAGACCCAGTACTTC.

This clonotype was recorded a few times. The rearrangement uses TRBV12-3 or TRBV12-4 and TRBJ1-4; tentative D call: TRBD1 (6 bases). V was clipped by 3 bases and J by 8 bases, with 13 bases between them. This CDR3 contains 14 residues. The CDR3 coding sequence is TGTGCCAGCAGTTTGGGGGGCCTGGGGGAAAAACTGTTTTTT. As protein: CASSLGGLGEKLFF.

V gene TRBV4-3 combines with J gene TRBJ1-1; D remains unclear. V was shortened by 5 bases and J by 5 bases, with 15 bases between the two germline ends. Germline CDR1 reads LGHNA; CDR2 reads YSLEER. The CDR3 sequence is 14 residues long. The CDR3 is CASSMQAPGTEAFF. Here the CDR3 DNA reads TGCGCCAGCAGCATGCAGGCCCCGGGGACTGAAGCTTTCTTT.

This clonotype was observed at least ten times. J is TRBJ1-2 and V is TRBV5-1, with D possibly TRBD1 on 5 matching bases. The CDR3 loop spans 13 amino acids. Germline CDR1 is SGHRS and CDR2 is YFSETQ. Trimming removed 4 bases at V and 4 bases at J, with 11 bases between. CDR3: CASSPRDSYGYTF. Here the CDR3 DNA reads TGCGCCAGCAGCCCCCGAGACAGCTATGGCTACACCTTC.

This chain links TRBV6-2 or TRBV6-3 with TRBJ2-7; D gene ambiguous. Trimming pared 6 bases from V and 0 bases from J, leaving 15 bases between. The CDR3 loop spans 15 amino acids. Germline loops: CDR1 MNHEY, CDR2 SVGEGT. The CDR3 DNA is TGTGCCAGCAGCCTGATCCTCACGAACTCCTACGAGCAGTACTTC. The encoded protein is CASSLILTNSYEQYF.

The gene calls are TRBV7-3 and TRBJ2-5, with 9 bases that match TRBD1. The length of the CDR3 is 16 residues. Germline V gives CDR1 SGHTA, CDR2 FQGTGA. The J segment lost 0 bases and the V segment lost 5 bases, leaving 7 bases of the junction unmatched. The CDR3 DNA follows: TGTGCCAGCAGCCTATCCGGGACAGGGTACCAAGAGACCCAGTACTTC. This codes for CASSLSGTGYQETQYF.

This chain uses TRBV2 with TRBJ2-5, with TRBD2 matching 10 bases. CDR1 and CDR2 (germline): SNHLY, FYNNEI. V trimming: 2 bases; J trimming: 3 bases; junction bases outside the gene matches: 9. The length of the CDR3 is 17 residues. CDR3 sequence: CASSEQIAGGLEETQYF. The CDR3 DNA is TGTGCCAGCAGTGAACAGATAGCGGGGGGCCTTGAAGAGACCCAGTACTTC.

The chain links TRBV3-1 to TRBJ2-7, with TRBD2 matching 14 bases. The CDR3 loop spans 15 amino acids. V lost 4 bases and J lost 5; bases outside the gene matches: 4. Germline CDR1 and CDR2: LGHDT and YNNKEL (reference sequence). CDR3 protein: CASSRGLAGANEQYF. CDR3 in DNA: TGTGCCAGCAGCCGGGGACTAGCGGGAGCTAACGAGCAGTACTTC.

The genes are TRBV7-9 and TRBJ2-3; 11 bases are a match to TRBD2. Germline lookup yields CDR1 SEHNR and CDR2 FQNEAQ (reference sequence). With 3 bases clipped from V and 1 base from J, the junction kept 3 bases outside the gene matches. This CDR3 has 16 residues. Here the CDR3 reads CASSFGLAGRTDTQYF. CDR3 sequence (DNA): TGTGCCAGCAGCTTCGGACTAGCGGGTCGCACAGATACGCAGTATTTT.

Ten or more counts support this clonotype. The chain recombines TRBV20-1 with TRBJ2-7, with 8 bases identical to TRBD2. Germline CDR1 DFQATT, CDR2 SNEGSKA (reference sequence). The CDR3 has 14 residues. The trim removed 0 bases at V and 7 bases at J, leaving 8 bases unmatched. CDR3 nucleotides: TGCAGTGCTAGAGATACGGGGGGGCCGGGAGAGCAGTACTTC. It yields the protein CSARDTGGPGEQYF.

This clonotype was counted between two and nine times. The gene calls are TRBV7-8 and TRBJ2-7, with 12 bases that match TRBD1. The junction had 4 bases not matched to a gene; V was cut back by 0 bases and J by 4 bases. CDR1 and CDR2 (germline): SGHVS, FQNEAQ. The CDR3 is made up of 16 amino acids. This CDR3 reads CASSLAWDRGQYEQYF. The CDR3 DNA sequence: TGTGCCAGCAGCTTAGCCTGGGACAGGGGGCAGTACGAGCAGTACTTC.

This clonotype was seen more than once but under ten times. V and J are TRBV7-2 and TRBJ2-4; 13 nucleotides line up with TRBD2. CDR1 is SGHTA and CDR2 is FQGNSA in the germline V gene. V lost 1 base and J lost 2; bases outside the gene matches: 2. CDR3 length: 17 residues. The CDR3 sequence: CASSLELAGGSKNIQYF. The CDR3 DNA reads TGTGCCAGCAGCTTAGAACTAGCGGGAGGGTCCAAAAACATTCAGTACTTC.

In this sample, this clonotype turned up many times. This chain connects TRBV18 to TRBJ1-1; the match to TRBD1 covers 7 bases. The junction had 18 bases not matched to a gene; V was cut back by 2 bases and J by 0 bases. Germline CDR1 reads KGHSH; CDR2 reads LQKENI. This CDR3 region has 20 residues. CDR3 residues: CASSPGEVNRGVSMNTEAFF. The CDR3 DNA reads as TGTGCCAGCTCACCAGGCGAGGTCAACAGGGGAGTGAGCATGAACACTGAAGCTTTCTTT.

This clonotype was counted only a few times. The rearrangement links TRBV6-6 to TRBJ2-5, with a weak D call TRBD2 (5 bases). From germline, CDR1 is MNHNY and CDR2 SVGAGI (reference sequence). The V and J ends lost 5 bases and 0 bases respectively, with 19 bases between them. The CDR3 extends over 17 amino acids. The CDR3 nucleotides read TGTGCCAGCAGTCCCATTTTGAGCGGAGGCAACCAAGAGACCCAGTACTTC. Its protein is CASSPILSGGNQETQYF.

The chain recombines TRBV24-1 with TRBJ2-1; TRBD2 might be the D (6 bases). Germline CDR1 is KGHDR and CDR2 is SFDVKD. This CDR3 has 16 amino acids. Trimming took off 7 bases at V and 2 bases at J, with 17 bases between the two ends. The CDR3 sequence: CATSDGGVQTYNEQFF. CDR3 nucleotide sequence: TGTGCCACCAGCGATGGAGGGGTACAAACCTACAATGAGCAGTTCTTC.

A few counts support this clonotype. The chain has TRBV9 and TRBJ2-7; 7 bases align to TRBD2. CDR3 length: 14 amino acids. Germline CDR1 and CDR2: SGDLS and YYNGEE. With 4 bases clipped from V and 3 bases from J, the junction kept 7 bases outside the gene matches. CDR3 in amino acids: CASSFGGSDYEQYF. CDR3 nucleotides: TGTGCCAGCAGCTTCGGGGGGAGCGACTACGAGCAGTACTTC.

V gene TRBV4-1 combines with J gene TRBJ2-4, with TRBD2 matching over 8 bases. The V and J ends lost 1 base and 0 bases, in that order; junction bases with no gene match: 8. Germline loops: CDR1 MGHRA, CDR2 YSYEKL. The CDR3 has 18 residues. The CDR3 loop is CASSQVVSGDLAKNIQYF. The DNA for the CDR3 is TGCGCCAGCAGCCAAGTGGTTAGCGGGGACTTAGCCAAAAACATTCAGTACTTC.

This chain connects TRBV29-1 to TRBJ2-7, with TRBD2 matching over 8 bases. This CDR3 comprises 16 residues. Germline CDR1 is SQVTM and CDR2 is ANQGSEA. The junction had 14 bases not matched to a gene; V was cut back by 4 bases and J by 3 bases. The CDR3 loop reads CSVVLAEHGGYYEQYF. CDR3 DNA: TGCAGCGTTGTACTAGCGGAGCATGGGGGGTACTACGAGCAGTACTTC.

This clonotype was counted between two and nine times. This chain uses TRBV15 with TRBJ2-1; D remains unclear. Per germline, CDR1 LNHNV and CDR2 YYDKDF (reference sequence). Trimming stripped 0 bases from V and 8 bases from J, with 11 bases between. The CDR3 runs 14 residues. CDR3 sequence (DNA): TGTGCCACCAGCAGAGATTCGGGCGTGGATGAGCAGTTCTTC. It yields the protein CATSRDSGVDEQFF.

The rearrangement joins TRBV5-1 to TRBJ2-1; D ambiguous. Trimming took 0 bases from V and 7 from J, leaving 14 bases between them. The CDR3 is made up of 15 amino acids. Germline-derived CDR1 and CDR2 are SGHRS and YFSETQ. The DNA for the CDR3 is TGCGCCAGCAGCTTGGAGATCTTTCTGGGGAATGAGCAGTTCTTC. This translates into CASSLEIFLGNEQFF.